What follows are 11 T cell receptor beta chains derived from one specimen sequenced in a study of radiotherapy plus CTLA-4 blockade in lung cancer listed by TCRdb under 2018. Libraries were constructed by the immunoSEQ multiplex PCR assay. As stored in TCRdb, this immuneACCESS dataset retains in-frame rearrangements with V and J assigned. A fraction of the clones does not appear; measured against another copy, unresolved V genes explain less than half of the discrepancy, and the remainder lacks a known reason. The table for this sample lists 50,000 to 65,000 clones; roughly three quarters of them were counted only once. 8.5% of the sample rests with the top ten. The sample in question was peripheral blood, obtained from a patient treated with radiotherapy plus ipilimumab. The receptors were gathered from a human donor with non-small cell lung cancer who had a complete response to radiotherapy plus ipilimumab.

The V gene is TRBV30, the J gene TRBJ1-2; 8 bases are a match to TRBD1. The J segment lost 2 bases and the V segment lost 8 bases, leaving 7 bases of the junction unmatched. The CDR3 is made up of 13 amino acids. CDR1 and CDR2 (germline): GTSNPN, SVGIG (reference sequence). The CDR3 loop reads CARQGWGNYGYTF. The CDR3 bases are TGTGCCCGACAGGGGTGGGGGAACTATGGCTACACCTTC.

The CDR3 bases are TGCGCCAGCAGCTTGGAGGACAGGGGTTCACCCCTCCACTTT. Translating it yields CASSLEDRGSPLHF. The chain carries TRBV5-1 and TRBJ1-6, with TRBD1 matching over 9 bases. Germline CDR1 is SGHRS and CDR2 is YFSETQ. CDR3 length equals 14 residues. The trim removed 0 bases at V and 9 bases at J, leaving 1 base unmatched.

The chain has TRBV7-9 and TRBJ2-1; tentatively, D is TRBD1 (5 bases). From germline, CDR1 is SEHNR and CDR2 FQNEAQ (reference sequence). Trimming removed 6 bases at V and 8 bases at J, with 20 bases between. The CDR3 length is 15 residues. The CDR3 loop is CASRGDRRLQDEQFF. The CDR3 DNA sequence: TGTGCCAGCAGAGGGGATCGTCGGCTCCAAGATGAGCAGTTCTTC.

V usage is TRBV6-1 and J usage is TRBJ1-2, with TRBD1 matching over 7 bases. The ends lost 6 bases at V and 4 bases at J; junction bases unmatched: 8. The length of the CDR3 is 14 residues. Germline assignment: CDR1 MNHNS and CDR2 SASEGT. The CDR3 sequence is CASSLGGASYGYTF. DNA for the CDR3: TGTGCCAGCAGCCTAGGGGGCGCGAGCTATGGCTACACCTTC.

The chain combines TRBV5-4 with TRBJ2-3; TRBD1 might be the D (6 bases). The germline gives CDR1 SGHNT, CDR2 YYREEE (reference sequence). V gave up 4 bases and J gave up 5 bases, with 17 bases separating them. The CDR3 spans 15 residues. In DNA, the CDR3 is TGTGCCAGCAGCACCGGATTGGGGGCTAGAGATACGCAGTATTTT. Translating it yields CASSTGLGARDTQYF.

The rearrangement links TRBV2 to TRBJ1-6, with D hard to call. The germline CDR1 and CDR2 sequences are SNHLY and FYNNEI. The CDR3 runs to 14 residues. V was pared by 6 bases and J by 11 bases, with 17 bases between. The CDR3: CASSPPSSRPPLHF. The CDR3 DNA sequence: TGTGCCAGCAGCCCGCCGTCTAGTCGCCCACCCCTCCACTTT.

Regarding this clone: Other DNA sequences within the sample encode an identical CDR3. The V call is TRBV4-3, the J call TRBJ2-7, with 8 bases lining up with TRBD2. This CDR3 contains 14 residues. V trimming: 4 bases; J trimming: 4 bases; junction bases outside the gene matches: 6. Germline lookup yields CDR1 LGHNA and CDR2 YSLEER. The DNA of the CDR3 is TGCGCCAGCAGCCGCGGAGCGGGGGTTTACGAGCAGTACTTC. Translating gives CASSRGAGVYEQYF.

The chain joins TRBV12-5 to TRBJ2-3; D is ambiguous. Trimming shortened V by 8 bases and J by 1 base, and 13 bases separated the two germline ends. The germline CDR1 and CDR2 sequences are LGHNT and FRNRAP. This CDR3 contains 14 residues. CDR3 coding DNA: TGTGCTAGTAGAACAGTACTTGGCACAGATACGCAGTATTTT. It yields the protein CASRTVLGTDTQYF.

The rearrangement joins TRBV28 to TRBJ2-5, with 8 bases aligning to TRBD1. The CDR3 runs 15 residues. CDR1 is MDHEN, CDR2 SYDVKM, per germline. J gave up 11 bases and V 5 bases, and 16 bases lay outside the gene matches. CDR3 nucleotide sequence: TGTGCCAGCAGTACGAGACAGGGGACCTATGGTACGCAGTACTTC. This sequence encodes CASSTRQGTYGTQYF.

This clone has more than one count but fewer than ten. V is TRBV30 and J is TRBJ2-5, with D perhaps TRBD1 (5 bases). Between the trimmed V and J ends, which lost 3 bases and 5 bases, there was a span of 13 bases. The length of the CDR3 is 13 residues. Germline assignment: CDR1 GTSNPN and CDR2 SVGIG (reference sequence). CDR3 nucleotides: TGTGCCTGGAGGGGGCCCGAGTGGGAGACCCAGTACTTC. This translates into CAWRGPEWETQYF.

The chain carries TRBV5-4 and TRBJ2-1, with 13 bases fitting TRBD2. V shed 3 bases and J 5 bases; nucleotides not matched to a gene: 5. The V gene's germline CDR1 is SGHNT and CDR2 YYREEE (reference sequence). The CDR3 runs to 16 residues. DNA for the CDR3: TGTGCCAGCAGCTCGGGGACTAGCGGGACTAACAATGAGCAGTTCTTC. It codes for CASSSGTSGTNNEQFF. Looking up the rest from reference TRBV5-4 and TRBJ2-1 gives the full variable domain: ETGVTQSPTHLIKTRGQQVTLRCSSQSGHNTVSWYQQALGQGPQFIFQYYREEENGRGNFPPRFSGLQFPNYSSELNVNALELDDSALYLCASSSGTSGTNNEQFFGPGTRLTVL.